A selection of T cell receptor beta chains follows, all from one sample in a study of T cell repertoires in cytomegalovirus infection. No antigens are known for them. TCRdb called the reads again in MiXCR, with one record for every CDR3 protein. The table has about half a million distinct CDR3 sequences, 33% seen once. The starting material was cultured PBMCs, obtained from culture after CMV antigen stimulation. The source is a human donor in good health (CMV status not recorded). Some clones in this sample may be carry-over from other donors' samples. CDR3s include the opening cysteine and the closing phenylalanine or tryptophan. D genes are given only for firm matches. Some rows have no size entry. The others give once, few or many, or a class for an expanded clone.

d_gene: NA; abundance: few; v_gene: TRBV7-4; j_gene: TRBJ2-3; CDR3nt: TGTGCCAGCAGCTTAATGGGGCCGGCAGATACGCAGTATTTT; CDR3aa: CASSLMGPADTQYF
d_gene: TRBD2; abundance: NA; v_gene: TRBV6-2/TRBV6-3; j_gene: TRBJ2-1; CDR3nt: TGTGCCAGCAGTTACGGGGGGCGGGAGGGCCTCAATGAGCAGTTCTTC; CDR3aa: CASSYGGREGLNEQFF
d_gene: NA; abundance: NA; v_gene: TRBV24-1; j_gene: TRBJ2-3; CDR3nt: TGTGCCACCAGTGATTTGCAATCCAGCGGAGCAGATACGCAGTATTTT; CDR3aa: CATSDLQSSGADTQYF
d_gene: NA; abundance: few; v_gene: TRBV11-2; j_gene: TRBJ2-5; CDR3nt: TGTGCCAGCAGCTTTTCGTCCGGGGAGACCCAGTACTTC; CDR3aa: CASSFSSGETQYF
d_gene: NA; abundance: NA; v_gene: TRBV9; j_gene: TRBJ1-3; CDR3nt: TGTGCCAGCTCTTTTAGTGGGACGAGCTCTGGAAACACCATATATTTT; CDR3aa: CASSFSGTSSGNTIYF
d_gene: TRBD1; abundance: NA; v_gene: TRBV6-2/TRBV6-3; j_gene: TRBJ2-1; CDR3nt: TGTGCCAGCAGTTTATTCGTAGGACAGGGAACAAATGAGCAGTTCTTC; CDR3aa: CASSLFVGQGTNEQFF
d_gene: NA; abundance: NA; v_gene: TRBV12-3/TRBV12-4; j_gene: TRBJ1-1; CDR3nt: TGTGCCAGCAGTTTACGGGCAGGGGTGGCCAGCACTGAAGCTTTCTTT; CDR3aa: CASSLRAGVASTEAFF
d_gene: NA; abundance: few; v_gene: TRBV27; j_gene: TRBJ2-5; CDR3nt: TGTGCCAGCAGTGGGGTAGGAGTAGAGACCCAGTACTTC; CDR3aa: CASSGVGVETQYF
d_gene: NA; abundance: many; v_gene: TRBV7-8; j_gene: TRBJ2-7; CDR3nt: TGTGCCAGCAGCTCGGGCGACAGGATTAATACCTACGAGCAGTACTTC; CDR3aa: CASSSGDRINTYEQYF
d_gene: NA; abundance: many; v_gene: TRBV7-2; j_gene: TRBJ2-1; CDR3nt: TGTGCCAGCAGCCGCGGACAGAGCTCCTACAATGAGCAGTTCTTC; CDR3aa: CASSRGQSSYNEQFF
d_gene: NA; abundance: NA; v_gene: TRBV24-1; j_gene: TRBJ2-1; CDR3nt: TGTGCCACCTCGGAGGACTCCTACAATGAGCAGTTCTTC; CDR3aa: CATSEDSYNEQFF
d_gene: TRBD1; abundance: few; v_gene: TRBV6-6; j_gene: TRBJ2-7; CDR3nt: TGTGCCAGCAGACACAGGGACAGGGGCTACGAGCAGTACTTC; CDR3aa: CASRHRDRGYEQYF
d_gene: TRBD2; abundance: many; v_gene: TRBV7-3; j_gene: TRBJ2-3; CDR3nt: TGTGCCAGCAGCTTAAGCGGGAGGGCCACAGATACGCAGTATTTT; CDR3aa: CASSLSGRATDTQYF
d_gene: NA; abundance: NA; v_gene: TRBV12-3/TRBV12-4; j_gene: TRBJ2-3; CDR3nt: TGTGCCAGCAGTTTCCCCCATGGGGGTACGCAGTATTTT; CDR3aa: CASSFPHGGTQYF
d_gene: TRBD1; abundance: few; v_gene: TRBV12-3/TRBV12-4; j_gene: TRBJ2-5; CDR3nt: TGTGCCAGCAGTCAACCCCCGGACAGGGAAGAGACCCAGTACTTC; CDR3aa: CASSQPPDREETQYF
d_gene: NA; abundance: few; v_gene: TRBV19; j_gene: TRBJ1-5; CDR3nt: TGTGCCAGCAGACTGACGTCTCCAAATCAGCCCCAGCATTTT; CDR3aa: CASRLTSPNQPQHF
d_gene: TRBD2; abundance: few; v_gene: TRBV10-3; j_gene: TRBJ2-3; CDR3nt: TGTGCCGTGCGACTAGCGGGAGGTGCCGCTAGCACAGATACGCAGTATTTT; CDR3aa: CAVRLAGGAASTDTQYF
d_gene: NA; abundance: NA; v_gene: TRBV6-6; j_gene: TRBJ1-4; CDR3nt: TGTGCCAGCAGTACGGGGCTGACGGGGGAAAAACTGTTTTTT; CDR3aa: CASSTGLTGEKLFF
d_gene: TRBD2; abundance: few; v_gene: TRBV7-6; j_gene: TRBJ2-3; CDR3nt: TGTGCCAGCAGCCCCGGGACTAGCGGACCTAGCACAGATACGCAGTATTTT; CDR3aa: CASSPGTSGPSTDTQYF
d_gene: TRBD2; abundance: NA; v_gene: TRBV29-1; j_gene: TRBJ2-1; CDR3nt: TGCAGCGTACCCAACCGGCTAGCGGGCAACAATGAGCAGTTCTTC; CDR3aa: CSVPNRLAGNNEQFF
d_gene: TRBD2; abundance: NA; v_gene: TRBV7-2; j_gene: TRBJ2-1; CDR3nt: TGTGCCAGCAGCCCCGGGACTAGCGGGATCTTGGGCTCCTACAATGAGCAGTTCTTC; CDR3aa: CASSPGTSGILGSYNEQFF
d_gene: TRBD1; abundance: NA; v_gene: TRBV7-9; j_gene: TRBJ2-5; CDR3nt: TGTGCCAGCGACAGGGGGTGGGAGACCCAGTACTTC; CDR3aa: CASDRGWETQYF
d_gene: TRBD1; abundance: NA; v_gene: TRBV6-5; j_gene: TRBJ2-7; CDR3nt: TGTGCCAGCAGTCCCCCGTCCGGGACAGAAACATACGAGCAGTACTTC; CDR3aa: CASSPPSGTETYEQYF
d_gene: TRBD1; abundance: NA; v_gene: TRBV28; j_gene: TRBJ1-2; CDR3nt: TGTGCCGGGGGGGACAGTTTGCGAGGTGGCTACACCTTC; CDR3aa: CAGGDSLRGGYTF
d_gene: TRBD2; abundance: few; v_gene: TRBV28; j_gene: TRBJ2-7; CDR3nt: TGTGCCAGCAGTTTACGAGCGGGAGTCAACGAGCAGTACTTC; CDR3aa: CASSLRAGVNEQYF
d_gene: TRBD2; abundance: few; v_gene: TRBV7-2; j_gene: TRBJ2-4; CDR3nt: TGTGCCAGCAGCTTAGCGGAGCGGGGAAACATTCAGTACTTC; CDR3aa: CASSLAERGNIQYF
d_gene: NA; abundance: NA; v_gene: TRBV7-3; j_gene: TRBJ2-2; CDR3nt: TGTGCCAGCAGCGCAAATAGCGGGAACACCGGGGAGCTGTTTTTT; CDR3aa: CASSANSGNTGELFF
d_gene: TRBD1; abundance: few; v_gene: TRBV7-2; j_gene: TRBJ1-1; CDR3nt: TGTGCCAGCAGCTTAACAGGGGGGGTCATAACTGAAGCTTTCTTT; CDR3aa: CASSLTGGVITEAFF
d_gene: TRBD2; abundance: many; v_gene: TRBV7-2; j_gene: TRBJ2-1; CDR3nt: TGTGCCAGCAGCCTTAAACGGGGGGGCTACAATGAGCAGTTCTTC; CDR3aa: CASSLKRGGYNEQFF
d_gene: TRBD1; abundance: NA; v_gene: TRBV2; j_gene: TRBJ2-7; CDR3nt: TGTGCCAGCAGCCCCCGGGACAGGGCGGTTCTCGAGCAGTACTTC; CDR3aa: CASSPRDRAVLEQYF
d_gene: TRBD2; abundance: few; v_gene: TRBV6-6; j_gene: TRBJ2-7; CDR3nt: TGTGCCAGCAGTTTCGGGACTATCTCCTACGAGCAGTACTTC; CDR3aa: CASSFGTISYEQYF
d_gene: NA; abundance: many; v_gene: TRBV5-8; j_gene: TRBJ2-4; CDR3nt: TGTGCCAGCAGCCCGGAGGGATGGAACATTCAGTACTTC; CDR3aa: CASSPEGWNIQYF
d_gene: TRBD1; abundance: NA; v_gene: TRBV13; j_gene: TRBJ1-1; CDR3nt: TGTGCCAGCAGGAGGGACAGATACACTGAAGCTTTCTTT; CDR3aa: CASRRDRYTEAFF
d_gene: NA; abundance: few; v_gene: TRBV7-9; j_gene: TRBJ1-4; CDR3nt: TGTGCCAGCAGCACCCGGACAGTTGCAACTAATGAAAAACTGTTTTTT; CDR3aa: CASSTRTVATNEKLFF
d_gene: NA; abundance: NA; v_gene: TRBV5-4; j_gene: TRBJ2-3; CDR3nt: TGTGCCAGCAGCTCAGAAGGAAATAGCGGCACAGATACGCAGTATTTT; CDR3aa: CASSSEGNSGTDTQYF
d_gene: NA; abundance: NA; v_gene: TRBV6-2/TRBV6-3; j_gene: TRBJ1-2; CDR3nt: TGTGCCAGCAGTTGGAGGGGCGCTTACTATGGCTACACCTTC; CDR3aa: CASSWRGAYYGYTF
d_gene: TRBD2; abundance: NA; v_gene: TRBV7-2; j_gene: TRBJ2-1; CDR3nt: TGTGCCAGCAGCTTAGCCTCTAGCGGGGGACACAATGAGCAGTTCTTC; CDR3aa: CASSLASSGGHNEQFF
d_gene: TRBD2; abundance: few; v_gene: TRBV5-6; j_gene: TRBJ2-1; CDR3nt: TGTGCCAGCAGCTTTAGGACTAGCGGGAGACGCAATGAGCAGTTCTTC; CDR3aa: CASSFRTSGRRNEQFF
d_gene: TRBD2; abundance: many; v_gene: TRBV5-5; j_gene: TRBJ2-5; CDR3nt: TGTGCCAGCAGCTTGCCTAGCGGGAGCCGGGAGACCCAGTACTTC; CDR3aa: CASSLPSGSRETQYF
d_gene: NA; abundance: NA; v_gene: TRBV11-1; j_gene: TRBJ2-5; CDR3nt: TGTGCCAGCAGCTTACGGTCCTCCTTAGAGACCCAGTACTTC; CDR3aa: CASSLRSSLETQYF
d_gene: TRBD2; abundance: NA; v_gene: TRBV6-8; j_gene: TRBJ2-1; CDR3nt: TGTGCCAGCAGTTCAGGACTAGCGGGAGTGATCGAGCAGTTCTTC; CDR3aa: CASSSGLAGVIEQFF